The rows below give T cell receptor beta chains drawn from one sample of a study of blood T cell repertoires in COVID-19. Sequenced by immunoSEQ multiplex PCR; TCRdb stores in-frame clones only, minus some. In the table there are around 100,000 clones, approximately 89% of which are singletons. The source material was peripheral blood. The source of these receptors is a woman older than 75 in a cohort sampled during active COVID-19. Each CDR3 is given with its conserved first and last residue. D genes are given only for firm matches. A row's size may be missing; if present it is once, few, many or a size class.

CDR3aa: CASSEAGRVAGYTF
CDR3nt: TGTGCCAGCAGTGAAGCAGGCAGGGTGGCCGGCTACACCTTC
v_gene: TRBV6-1
j_gene: TRBJ1-2
abundance: few
d_gene: NA

CDR3aa: CAISWDSGGLRNEQFF
CDR3nt: TGTGCCATCAGTTGGGATAGCGGGGGGCTTAGGAATGAGCAGTTCTTC
v_gene: TRBV10-3
j_gene: TRBJ2-1
abundance: NA
d_gene: TRBD2

CDR3aa: CASSLAGGWTQYF
CDR3nt: TGTGCCAGCAGCTTGGCGGGGGGCTGGACCCAGTACTTC
v_gene: TRBV5-4
j_gene: TRBJ2-5
abundance: NA
d_gene: NA

CDR3aa: CASSFGIAGGEQFF
CDR3nt: TGCGCCAGCAGCTTCGGGATAGCGGGAGGTGAGCAGTTCTTC
v_gene: TRBV5-1
j_gene: TRBJ2-1
abundance: NA
d_gene: TRBD2

CDR3aa: CASSLGHADTQYF
CDR3nt: TGTGCTAGCAGCTTGGGGCACGCAGATACGCAGTATTTT
v_gene: TRBV7-7
j_gene: TRBJ2-3
abundance: NA
d_gene: NA

CDR3aa: CASSIRDKSNTGELFF
CDR3nt: TGTGCCAGTAGTATAAGGGACAAGTCGAACACCGGGGAGCTGTTTTTT
v_gene: TRBV19
j_gene: TRBJ2-2
abundance: once
d_gene: NA

CDR3aa: CASSLRFNQPQHF
CDR3nt: TGTGCCAGCAGTTTACGGTTCAATCAGCCCCAGCATTTT
v_gene: TRBV12-3/TRBV12-4
j_gene: TRBJ1-5
abundance: NA
d_gene: NA

CDR3aa: CASSLQGDDYEQYF
CDR3nt: TGTGCCAGCAGCTTACAGGGGGATGACTACGAGCAGTACTTC
v_gene: TRBV7-9
j_gene: TRBJ2-7
abundance: NA
d_gene: TRBD1

CDR3aa: CASSSTVPYGYTF
CDR3nt: TGTGCCAGCAGTTCGACAGTCCCCTATGGCTACACCTTC
v_gene: TRBV12-3/TRBV12-4
j_gene: TRBJ1-2
abundance: NA
d_gene: NA

CDR3aa: CASTRTGYYEQYF
CDR3nt: TGTGCCAGCACGAGGACAGGTTACTACGAGCAGTACTTC
v_gene: TRBV6-5
j_gene: TRBJ2-7
abundance: NA
d_gene: TRBD1

CDR3aa: CASGLRQGEQFF
CDR3nt: TGTGCCAGCGGATTACGACAGGGCGAGCAGTTCTTC
v_gene: TRBV6-6
j_gene: TRBJ2-1
abundance: NA
d_gene: TRBD1

CDR3aa: CASSLQDTQYF
CDR3nt: TGCGCCAGCAGCTTGCAGGATACGCAGTATTTT
v_gene: TRBV5-1
j_gene: TRBJ2-3
abundance: NA
d_gene: NA

CDR3aa: CATQGRPETGELFF
CDR3nt: TGTGCCACGCAAGGGAGGCCGGAAACCGGGGAGCTGTTTTTT
v_gene: TRBV24-1
j_gene: TRBJ2-2
abundance: NA
d_gene: NA

CDR3aa: CASSVTGGTAYNEQFF
CDR3nt: TGTGCCAGCAGCGTGACAGGGGGGACGGCCTACAATGAGCAGTTCTTC
v_gene: TRBV9
j_gene: TRBJ2-1
abundance: NA
d_gene: TRBD1

CDR3aa: CASSLLAGSGESKTQYF
CDR3nt: TGCGCCAGCAGCTTGTTAGCCGGCAGCGGTGAAAGTAAGACCCAGTACTTC
v_gene: TRBV5-1
j_gene: TRBJ2-5
abundance: NA
d_gene: NA

CDR3aa: CASSQDAGRATLEQYF
CDR3nt: TGCGCCAGCAGCCAAGACGCTGGGAGGGCCACCCTCGAGCAGTACTTC
v_gene: TRBV4-1
j_gene: TRBJ2-7
abundance: few
d_gene: TRBD2

CDR3aa: CAISGTGIYNEQFF
CDR3nt: TGTGCCATCAGTGGGACGGGGATCTACAATGAGCAGTTCTTC
v_gene: TRBV10-3
j_gene: TRBJ2-1
abundance: once
d_gene: NA

CDR3aa: CASSLDSRSTEAFF
CDR3nt: TGTGCCAGCAGCTTAGACTCGAGGAGCACTGAAGCTTTCTTT
v_gene: TRBV7-9
j_gene: TRBJ1-1
abundance: NA
d_gene: NA

CDR3aa: CASSQERGNTEAFF
CDR3nt: TGTGCCAGCAGCCAAGAACGAGGGAACACTGAAGCTTTCTTT
v_gene: TRBV3-1/TRBV3-2
j_gene: TRBJ1-1
abundance: NA
d_gene: NA

CDR3aa: CASTSSTGELFF
CDR3nt: TGTGCCAGCACTTCCAGCACCGGGGAGCTGTTTTTT
v_gene: TRBV6-5
j_gene: TRBJ2-2
abundance: few
d_gene: NA

CDR3aa: CASSLQGNEQFF
CDR3nt: TGTGCCAGCAGCCTCCAGGGGAATGAGCAGTTCTTC
v_gene: TRBV7-9
j_gene: TRBJ2-1
abundance: NA
d_gene: NA

CDR3aa: CASSQGWQEAYNSPLHF
CDR3nt: TGCGCCAGCAGCCAAGGTTGGCAGGAAGCCTATAATTCACCCCTCCACTTT
v_gene: TRBV4-1
j_gene: TRBJ1-6
abundance: NA
d_gene: NA

CDR3aa: CASHTGGLAGETDTQYF
CDR3nt: TGTGCCAGTCATACAGGGGGACTAGCGGGAGAAACAGATACGCAGTATTTT
v_gene: TRBV3-1/TRBV3-2
j_gene: TRBJ2-3
abundance: NA
d_gene: TRBD2

CDR3aa: CASSLVRGDIQYF
CDR3nt: TGTGCCAGCAGCTTAGTTCGTGGAGACATTCAGTACTTC
v_gene: TRBV13
j_gene: TRBJ2-4
abundance: NA
d_gene: NA

CDR3aa: CASSQDRGETQYF
CDR3nt: TGTGCCAGCAGCCAAGATAGGGGGGAGACCCAGTACTTC
v_gene: TRBV4-2
j_gene: TRBJ2-5
abundance: few
d_gene: NA

CDR3aa: CASSLQGMNTEAFF
CDR3nt: TGTGCCAGCAGCTTACAGGGGATGAACACTGAAGCTTTCTTT
v_gene: TRBV7-2
j_gene: TRBJ1-1
abundance: NA
d_gene: NA

CDR3aa: CASSQGYEQYF
CDR3nt: TGTGCCAGCTCCCAGGGGTACGAGCAGTACTTC
v_gene: TRBV13
j_gene: TRBJ2-7
abundance: NA
d_gene: NA

CDR3aa: CASSSGLAGGLGTDTQYF
CDR3nt: TGTGCCAGCAGCTCGGGACTAGCGGGAGGTCTTGGTACAGATACGCAGTATTTT
v_gene: TRBV5-6
j_gene: TRBJ2-3
abundance: NA
d_gene: TRBD2

CDR3aa: CASSPWTGLETQYF
CDR3nt: TGTGCCAGCTCGCCATGGACAGGGTTGGAGACCCAGTACTTC
v_gene: TRBV18
j_gene: TRBJ2-5
abundance: NA
d_gene: TRBD1

CDR3aa: CASSLSGASGRSSEQFF
CDR3nt: TGTGCCAGCAGCTTATCGGGGGCTAGCGGGAGATCTAGTGAGCAGTTCTTC
v_gene: TRBV7-9
j_gene: TRBJ2-1
abundance: NA
d_gene: TRBD2

CDR3aa: CASTTVLRGTTGELFF
CDR3nt: TGCGCCAGCACTACGGTTCTGCGGGGGACCACCGGGGAGCTGTTTTTT
v_gene: TRBV5-1
j_gene: TRBJ2-2
abundance: NA
d_gene: TRBD2

CDR3aa: CASSRDTPYEQYF
CDR3nt: TGCGCCAGCAGCCGGGACACCCCCTACGAGCAGTACTTC
v_gene: TRBV5-1
j_gene: TRBJ2-7
abundance: once
d_gene: NA

CDR3aa: CASRRTGGGTEAFF
CDR3nt: TGTGCCAGCAGAAGGACAGGGGGCGGCACTGAAGCTTTCTTT
v_gene: TRBV3-1/TRBV3-2
j_gene: TRBJ1-1
abundance: NA
d_gene: TRBD1

CDR3aa: CATSSSGNTIYF
CDR3nt: TGTGCCACTTCTTCCTCTGGAAACACCATATATTTT
v_gene: TRBV6-5
j_gene: TRBJ1-3
abundance: NA
d_gene: NA

CDR3aa: CASRKTSQYEQYF
CDR3nt: TGTGCCAGCCGTAAGACTAGCCAGTACGAGCAGTACTTC
v_gene: TRBV27
j_gene: TRBJ2-7
abundance: NA
d_gene: TRBD2

CDR3aa: CASSKVMGGVYNEQFF
CDR3nt: TGTGCCAGCAGCAAAGTTATGGGAGGAGTTTACAATGAGCAGTTCTTC
v_gene: TRBV21-1
j_gene: TRBJ2-1
abundance: NA
d_gene: NA

CDR3aa: CASSQDEGTKTQYF
CDR3nt: TGTGCCAGCAGCCAAGATGAGGGGACAAAGACCCAGTACTTC
v_gene: TRBV3-1/TRBV3-2
j_gene: TRBJ2-5
abundance: NA
d_gene: NA

CDR3aa: CASSQTRDGTDTQYF
CDR3nt: TGTGCCAGCTCACAGACACGAGACGGCACAGATACGCAGTATTTT
v_gene: TRBV18
j_gene: TRBJ2-3
abundance: NA
d_gene: NA

CDR3aa: CASTERVNTEAFF
CDR3nt: TGTGCCAGCACTGAACGGGTAAACACTGAAGCTTTCTTT
v_gene: TRBV28
j_gene: TRBJ1-1
abundance: NA
d_gene: NA

CDR3aa: CASSSTGAPNEAFF
CDR3nt: TGCGCCAGCAGCTCGACAGGGGCGCCCAATGAAGCTTTCTTT
v_gene: TRBV5-1
j_gene: TRBJ1-1
abundance: NA
d_gene: TRBD1

CDR3aa: CAISDGIASNEQFF
CDR3nt: TGTGCCATCAGTGACGGGATAGCTTCCAATGAGCAGTTCTTC
v_gene: TRBV10-3
j_gene: TRBJ2-1
abundance: few
d_gene: NA